This is a list of T cell receptor beta chains from one sample in a study of post-analysis software for immune sequencing data. TCRdb fed the PCR reads into MiXCR, producing one record per CDR3 protein. The data show roughly 800,000 distinct CDR3 sequences, approximately 57% seen once. Sequencing used blood. The receptor source for this set is a girl aged 10-17 years with multiple sclerosis. Both conserved end residues are part of each CDR3. The D gene is left open where the match is weak. Rows may omit the clone size; those that give it use once, few, many or a size class.

d_call,j_call,v_call,clone_size,cdr3_aa,cdr3_nt
.,TRBJ2-3,TRBV6-5,.,CASSYSGAVNTQYF,TGTGCCAGCAGTTACTCGGGTGCGGTTAATACGCAGTATTTT
.,TRBJ2-1,TRBV5-8,.,CAGSSFGQTHSYEQFF,TGTGCCGGCAGCTCATTTGGGCAGACCCACTCCTACGAGCAGTTCTTC
.,TRBJ2-1,TRBV4-1,.,CASNPRGGPIYNEQFF,TGCGCCAGCAATCCCCGAGGCGGGCCGATTTACAATGAGCAGTTCTTC
TRBD1,TRBJ1-5,TRBV20-1,.,CSAGTAASNQPQHF,TGCAGTGCCGGGACAGCGGCTAGCAATCAGCCCCAGCATTTT
.,TRBJ2-7,TRBV6-1,.,CASSVPRRQRTQYF,TGTGCCAGCAGTGTCCCTCGGCGACAGCGAACCCAGTACTTC
.,TRBJ2-6,TRBV5-1,.,CASSEQTGTALSGANVLTF,TGCGCCAGCAGCGAACAGACAGGTACTGCTCTCTCTGGGGCCAACGTCCTGACTTTC
.,TRBJ2-7,TRBV6-5,.,CASSYGRQYYEQYF,TGTGCCAGCAGTTACGGGAGGCAGTACTACGAGCAGTACTTC
.,TRBJ2-1,TRBV29-1,once,CSVEDFSVVQFF,TGCAGCGTTGAAGATTTCTCCGTGGTTCAGTTCTTC
.,TRBJ2-7,TRBV2,.,CASSEEVGGSYEQYF,TGTGCCAGCAGTGAAGAGGTGGGGGGCTCCTACGAGCAGTACTTC
.,TRBJ2-7,TRBV12-3/TRBV12-4,.,CASSSPHRDGAHEQYF,TGTGCCAGCAGCTCCCCACACAGGGATGGGGCCCACGAGCAGTACTTC
TRBD2,TRBJ2-7,TRBV29-1,few,CSVGGLAVYEQYF,TGCAGCGTTGGGGGACTAGCGGTCTACGAGCAGTACTTC
TRBD1,TRBJ2-7,TRBV12-3/TRBV12-4,.,CASSFWTGTYEQYF,TGTGCCAGCAGTTTTTGGACAGGTACCTACGAGCAGTACTTC
TRBD2,TRBJ2-7,TRBV20-1,.,CSALEGGFAYEQYF,TGCAGTGCCCTCGAGGGAGGGTTCGCCTACGAGCAGTACTTC
.,TRBJ2-5,TRBV10-3,.,CAISGPRAGETQYF,TGTGCCATCAGTGGGCCCAGGGCAGGAGAGACCCAGTACTTC
.,TRBJ2-7,TRBV6-5,.,CASSHGQTRGSYEQYF,TGTGCCAGCAGCCACGGACAGACCAGAGGATCCTACGAGCAGTACTTC
.,TRBJ1-1,TRBV30,.,CAWKKQGNTEAFF,TGTGCCTGGAAAAAACAGGGGAACACTGAAGCTTTCTTT
TRBD1,TRBJ2-1,TRBV9,few,CASSPQDGTGTGEQFF,TGTGCCAGCAGCCCCCAGGACGGGACAGGTACAGGAGAGCAGTTCTTC
TRBD1,TRBJ2-7,TRBV7-2,.,CASSLLGDSSSYEQYF,TGTGCCAGCAGCTTATTAGGGGACAGTAGCTCCTACGAGCAGTACTTC
.,TRBJ1-1,TRBV5-1,.,CASTRVGEGKAFF,TGCGCCAGCACTAGAGTAGGGGAAGGAAAAGCTTTCTTT
.,TRBJ1-2,TRBV6-6,.,CASSYGGEPGYTF,TGTGCCAGCAGTTACGGTGGGGAGCCTGGCTACACCTTC
.,TRBJ1-6,TRBV15,.,CATSRAKTGDDSPLHF,TGTGCCACCAGCAGAGCCAAGACAGGAGATGATTCACCCCTCCACTTT
.,TRBJ2-2,TRBV6-2/TRBV6-3,.,CASSDRTETGELFF,TGTGCCAGCAGTGATCGGACGGAAACCGGGGAGCTGTTTTTT
.,TRBJ1-2,TRBV14,once,CASSQDLGPKANYGYTF,TGTGCCAGCAGCCAAGATCTGGGCCCGAAGGCGAACTATGGCTACACCTTC
.,TRBJ2-6,TRBV3-1,.,CASSQEVGITFSGANVLTF,TGTGCCAGCAGCCAAGAGGTAGGGATAACCTTTTCTGGGGCCAACGTCCTGACTTTC
TRBD1,TRBJ1-2,TRBV6-1,.,CASSTPFQGARVYGYTF,TGTGCCAGCAGTACGCCCTTCCAGGGGGCGAGGGTCTATGGCTACACCTTC
.,TRBJ1-5,TRBV5-6,.,CASSLASGYSNQPQHF,TGTGCCAGCAGCTTGGCTTCAGGTTATAGCAATCAGCCCCAGCATTTT
.,TRBJ2-1,TRBV29-1,.,CSVEDPWRGLWNEQFF,TGCAGCGTTGAAGATCCCTGGCGGGGGCTATGGAATGAGCAGTTCTTC
TRBD1,TRBJ2-7,TRBV20-1,.,CSASAGQVSYEQYF,TGCAGTGCTAGCGCTGGACAGGTCTCCTACGAGCAGTACTTC
.,TRBJ2-4,TRBV12-3/TRBV12-4,few,CASSFAEGNIQYF,TGTGCCAGCAGTTTCGCGGAGGGTAACATTCAGTACTTC
TRBD1,TRBJ2-1,TRBV5-1,.,CASSGGQGWDEQFF,TGCGCCAGCAGCGGGGGACAGGGGTGGGATGAGCAGTTCTTC
.,TRBJ1-2,TRBV4-1,.,CASSHPNYGYTF,TGCGCCAGCAGCCATCCTAACTATGGCTACACCTTC
TRBD1,TRBJ2-3,TRBV5-4,.,CASSIPQGAGDTQYF,TGTGCCAGCAGCATCCCTCAGGGGGCGGGAGATACGCAGTATTTT
TRBD1,TRBJ2-7,TRBV2,.,CASSRQGDYEQYF,TGTGCCAGCAGTCGGCAGGGGGACTACGAGCAGTACTTC
.,TRBJ2-1,TRBV10-3,.,CAISESARRAYNEQFF,TGTGCCATCAGTGAGTCGGCCCGGCGGGCCTACAATGAGCAGTTCTTC
TRBD1,TRBJ2-2,TRBV7-7,few,CASSPGTGVTGELFF,TGTGCCAGCAGCCCCGGGACAGGGGTCACCGGGGAGCTGTTTTTT
.,TRBJ2-3,TRBV27,.,CASSFKVQYTDTQYF,TGTGCCAGCAGTTTTAAAGTACAGTACACAGATACGCAGTATTTT
.,TRBJ2-3,TRBV15,.,CATSGRLSNTDTQYF,TGTGCCACCAGCGGACGACTGAGCAACACAGATACGCAGTATTTT
.,TRBJ2-1,TRBV12-3/TRBV12-4,.,CASSLGPDRYYNEQFF,TGTGCCAGCAGTTTAGGCCCCGACCGATATTACAATGAGCAGTTCTTC
TRBD2,TRBJ2-1,TRBV4-1,.,CASSLGLAGVSHNEQFF,TGCGCCAGCAGCCTGGGACTAGCGGGAGTATCACACAATGAGCAGTTCTTC
.,TRBJ1-6,TRBV7-9,few,CASSLGDSDSPLHF,TGTGCCAGCAGCTTAGGGGACTCGGATTCACCCCTCCACTTT
.,TRBJ2-6,TRBV5-1,.,CASRETPSAGANVLTF,TGCGCCAGCAGGGAAACGCCCTCAGCCGGGGCCAACGTCCTGACTTTC
TRBD2,TRBJ2-1,TRBV29-1,.,CSFGLAGLEQFF,TGCAGCTTCGGACTAGCGGGACTTGAGCAGTTCTTC
.,TRBJ2-1,TRBV12-3/TRBV12-4,.,CASSLAALGEQFF,TGTGCCAGCAGTTTGGCAGCCCTTGGGGAGCAGTTCTTC
TRBD1,TRBJ2-6,TRBV5-1,.,CASSAPRTGGTGANVLTF,TGCGCCAGCAGCGCCCCAAGGACAGGGGGCACTGGGGCCAACGTCCTGACTTTC
.,TRBJ2-7,TRBV13,few,CASSWGTGPYEQYF,TGTGCCAGCAGCTGGGGGACGGGACCCTACGAGCAGTACTTC
.,TRBJ2-7,TRBV12-3/TRBV12-4,.,CASAPGATYEQYF,TGTGCCTCTGCTCCGGGGGCAACCTACGAGCAGTACTTC
.,TRBJ2-7,TRBV15,.,CATSRDEILTPYEQYF,TGTGCCACCAGCAGAGACGAAATACTGACGCCTTACGAGCAGTACTTC